Shown below are 11 T cell receptor beta chains from a single sample sequenced in a study of T cell changes during pregnancy in multiple sclerosis. Generated by immunoSEQ multiplex PCR, the TCRdb table keeps only in-frame clones and is missing some. This table has tens of thousands of clones, roughly nine tenths appearing once. This material consisted of CD4+ T cells from peripheral blood mononuclear cells, taken in the third trimester of pregnancy. The receptors originated from a female donor in good health, enrolled as a control in a pregnancy study.

The chain has TRBV25-1 and TRBJ2-7; D is possibly TRBD2 (6 bases). Germline lookup yields CDR1 MGHDK and CDR2 SYGVNS. The CDR3 sequence is 14 residues long. V lost 6 bases to trimming and J lost 1 base, with 13 bases between them. The CDR3 DNA sequence: TGTGCCAGCAGATCGACGGCGGGGTCCTACGAGCAGTACTTC. Encoded protein: CASRSTAGSYEQYF.

This sequence joins TRBV20-1 and TRBJ2-1, with D uncertain. This CDR3 comprises 11 residues. Germline lookup yields CDR1 DFQATT and CDR2 SNEGSKA (reference sequence). Trimming left V 6 bases short and J 12 bases short, with 15 bases between. The CDR3 DNA follows: TGCAGTGCCTTCTTGACTCCTTGGCAGTTCTTC. Protein sequence: CSAFLTPWQFF.

The gene calls are TRBV7-2 and TRBJ2-3, with TRBD2 matching over 9 bases. Germline-derived CDR1 and CDR2 are SGHTA and FQGNSA. J lost 4 bases, V lost 3 bases, and 2 bases had no gene match. The length of the CDR3 is 14 residues. The CDR3 reads CASSFLAGPDTQYF. CDR3 nucleotide sequence: TGTGCCAGCAGCTTTCTAGCGGGACCAGATACGCAGTATTTT.

The V and J genes are TRBV18 and TRBJ2-1; D gene ambiguous. The CDR3 sequence is 14 residues long. Trimming removed 3 bases from V and 4 bases from J, with 10 bases in between. CDR1 and CDR2 from the germline V gene are KGHSH and LQKENI. The chain's CDR3 is CASSPQNQYNEQFF. Written as DNA, the CDR3 is TGTGCCAGCTCACCGCAAAACCAGTACAATGAGCAGTTCTTC.

The chain employs TRBV6-5 and TRBJ2-2, with D perhaps TRBD1 (7 bases). Germline V gives CDR1 MNHEY, CDR2 SVGAGI. The V gene lost 6 bases and the J gene lost 4 bases, with 15 bases spanning the gap. CDR3 length: 15 residues. The CDR3 sequence: CASRHPGGGTGELFF. For the CDR3, the DNA is TGTGCCAGCAGACACCCAGGGGGAGGCACCGGGGAGCTGTTTTTT.

This clone was counted a few times. This chain uses TRBV5-5 with TRBJ2-1; 14 nucleotides match TRBD2. Germline V gene data show CDR1 as SGHKS and CDR2 as YYEKEE (reference sequence). This CDR3 is built from 15 residues. V gave up 3 bases and J gave up 12 bases; unmatched junction bases: 8. The CDR3 loop reads CASSSSGTSGSRQFF. CDR3 bases: TGTGCCAGCAGCTCCTCCGGGACTAGCGGGAGTCGGCAGTTCTTC.

This chain uses TRBV5-4 with TRBJ1-1; 10 positions agree with TRBD1. This CDR3 is built from 17 residues. Trimming took 2 bases from V and 4 from J; bases not matched to a gene: 11. CDR1 is SGHNT and CDR2 is YYREEE in the germline V gene (reference sequence). This chain's CDR3 is CASSLRQGAGVGTEAFF. The CDR3 DNA reads as TGTGCCAGCAGCTTACGACAGGGGGCAGGGGTGGGCACTGAAGCTTTCTTT. The full variable domain, with the rest looked up from reference TRBV5-4 and TRBJ1-1, is ETGVTQSPTHLIKTRGQQVTLRCSSQSGHNTVSWYQQALGQGPQFIFQYYREEENGRGNFPPRFSGLQFPNYSSELNVNALELDDSALYLCASSLRQGAGVGTEAFFGQGTRLTVV.

The chain links TRBV28 to TRBJ1-2; D is unclear. The CDR3 has 13 amino acids. Between the trimmed V and J ends, which lost 3 bases and 6 bases, there was a span of 11 bases. Germline V lookup: CDR1 MDHEN, CDR2 SYDVKM. CDR3: CASSLWQANGYTF. CDR3 in DNA: TGTGCCAGCAGTTTGTGGCAGGCAAATGGCTACACCTTC.

This clone showed up just once. The genes are TRBV28 and TRBJ1-2; possibly TRBD1 for D (5 bases). The CDR3 is 13 residues long. The V gene's germline CDR1 is MDHEN and CDR2 SYDVKM. The germline V and J ends were trimmed by 6 bases and 4 bases, with 12 bases remaining between them. The CDR3 reads CASSSRQIYGYTF. The CDR3 nucleotides read TGTGCCAGCAGCTCGCGACAGATCTATGGCTACACCTTC.

V and J are TRBV25-1 and TRBJ1-5; a possible D gene is TRBD1 (5 bases). CDR1 MGHDK and CDR2 SYGVNS come from the germline V gene. This CDR3 has 13 amino acids. The V end was cut by 3 bases, the J end by 8 bases, with 11 bases between. CDR3 sequence reads: CASSDGSREPQHF. In nucleotides, the CDR3 is TGTGCCAGCAGTGACGGAAGCAGGGAGCCCCAGCATTTT.

Only one count was recorded for this clone. The chain couples TRBV6-1 to TRBJ1-4, with TRBD1 identical over 7 bases. Germline V CDR1 and CDR2: MNHNS, SASEGT. The CDR3 consists of 15 residues. J gave up 6 bases and V 6 bases, and 10 bases lay outside the gene matches. The CDR3, as DNA: TGTGCCAGCAGACCCTGGACAGGAGGTGATGAAAAACTGTTTTTT. It codes for CASRPWTGGDEKLFF.